This is a list of T cell receptor beta chains from one sample in a study of T cells in Graves' hyperthyroidism and ophthalmopathy. TCRdb re-called the multiplex PCR reads through MiXCR, storing one row per CDR3 protein. Here the sample spans about 710,000 distinct CDR3 sequences, about 15% being singletons. Sequences were obtained from blood. Source of these receptors: a man aged 18-30 years with Graves' hyperthyroidism. Each CDR3 is given with its conserved first and last residue. A D gene is named only where the DNA matches it firmly. Clone size, where shown, is once, few, many, or a class for clones that have expanded.

abundance | j_gene | v_gene | len | d_gene | CDR3nt | CDR3aa
NA | TRBJ1-6 | TRBV20-1 | 15 | NA | TGCAGTGCTAGTGTAGGTGCAGGGACCGGCTCACCCCTCCACTTT | CSASVGAGTGSPLHF
NA | TRBJ1-2 | TRBV6-1 | 15 | NA | TGTGCCAGCAGTGAATTTGGCACGGGGAACTATGGCTACACCTTC | CASSEFGTGNYGYTF
few | TRBJ2-5 | TRBV28 | 17 | TRBD1 | TGTGCCAGCAGTTTATCCGACCCTTGGACAGGGAGGAAGACCCAGTACTTC | CASSLSDPWTGRKTQYF
many | TRBJ1-2 | TRBV11-2 | 13 | NA | TGTGCCAGCAGCTTACAGGGTTTGGGTGGCTACACCTTC | CASSLQGLGGYTF
many | TRBJ1-2 | TRBV29-1 | 13 | NA | TGCAGCGTTAATCGGGGGCCTGGCTATGGCTACACCTTC | CSVNRGPGYGYTF
NA | TRBJ2-7 | TRBV4-1 | 15 | TRBD1 | TGCGCCAGCAGCCAGCCGGGACAGGGTTGGTCTGAGCAGTACTTC | CASSQPGQGWSEQYF
NA | TRBJ2-1 | TRBV3-1 | 12 | TRBD2 | TGTGCCAGCAGCCTAGGACTAGCGCCGCAGTTCTTC | CASSLGLAPQFF
many | TRBJ2-1 | TRBV20-1 | 16 | TRBD2 | TGCAGTGCTAGTGCACGTAGCGGGAGGGTACATAATGAGCAGTTCTTC | CSASARSGRVHNEQFF
few | TRBJ1-6 | TRBV28 | 15 | TRBD1 | TGTGCCAGCAGTATCTCCGGGACAGGGGGCGCAGGTTCCCACTTT | CASSISGTGGAGSHF
NA | TRBJ2-1 | TRBV28 | 15 | TRBD1 | TGTGCCAGCAGTGCTCCGACAGGGTTGGACAATGAGCAGTTCTTC | CASSAPTGLDNEQFF
NA | TRBJ1-4 | TRBV10-3 | 14 | TRBD1 | TGTGCCATCAGTGAAAGAACAGGGGTAGAAAAACTGTTTTTT | CAISERTGVEKLFF
many | TRBJ2-1 | TRBV6-2/TRBV6-3 | 14 | NA | TGTGCCAGCAGTTATTTACTGAGCGGGCATGAGCAGTTCTTC | CASSYLLSGHEQFF
many | TRBJ2-7 | TRBV12-3/TRBV12-4 | 14 | NA | TGTGCCAGCAGTTTGGCACAGGGCGATGCCGAGCAGTACTTC | CASSLAQGDAEQYF
many | TRBJ2-3 | TRBV5-1 | 16 | TRBD2 | TGTGCCAGCAGCCTCGGACTAGCAGCTAGCACAGATACGCAGTATTTT | CASSLGLAASTDTQYF
few | TRBJ2-7 | TRBV12-5 | 12 | TRBD1 | TGTGCTAGGACGACAGGGAACTACGAGCAGTACTTC | CARTTGNYEQYF
NA | TRBJ2-7 | TRBV30 | 11 | NA | TGTGCCTGGGGAGCCCACTACGAGCAGTACTTC | CAWGAHYEQYF
many | TRBJ2-5 | TRBV7-8 | 15 | NA | TGTGCCAGCAGCTCAATCCGGGAGTCCCCAGAGACCCAGTACTTC | CASSSIRESPETQYF
NA | TRBJ1-3 | TRBV5-1 | 13 | NA | TGCGCCAGCTCGAGCGGTGCTGGAAACACCATATATTTT | CASSSGAGNTIYF
NA | TRBJ2-7 | TRBV28 | 14 | NA | TGTGCCAGCAGTTTATTCCCTCTAGACTACGAGCAGTACTTC | CASSLFPLDYEQYF
NA | TRBJ2-5 | TRBV25-1 | 16 | TRBD2 | TGTGCCAGCAGTGAACCCGGACTAGCGGGAACTGAGACCCAGTACTTC | CASSEPGLAGTETQYF
many | TRBJ1-2 | TRBV28 | 13 | NA | TGTGCCAGCAGTTTCGGAGGATCCTATGGCTACACCTTC | CASSFGGSYGYTF
few | TRBJ2-1 | TRBV6-1 | 14 | TRBD2 | TGTGCCAGCACCCCTACTAGCGGGACCGGTGAGCAGTTCTTC | CASTPTSGTGEQFF
NA | TRBJ1-3 | TRBV20-1 | 16 | NA | TGCAGTGCTAGAGATTCTCAGGGCATCTCTGGAAACACCATATATTTT | CSARDSQGISGNTIYF
many | TRBJ2-6 | TRBV7-8 | 13 | NA | TGTGCCAGCAGCCCCCGCTGGGCCAACGTCCTGACTTTC | CASSPRWANVLTF
NA | TRBJ1-1 | TRBV6-1 | 13 | NA | TGTGCCAGCAGTGAACGCAGGGGCACTGAAGCTTTCTTT | CASSERRGTEAFF
many | TRBJ2-3 | TRBV28 | 14 | NA | TGTGCCAGCAGTTTAATCCGGCCGACAGATACGCAGTATTTT | CASSLIRPTDTQYF
many | TRBJ2-3 | TRBV6-1 | 13 | NA | TGTGCCAGCACCGAGGATCACACAGATACGCAGTATTTT | CASTEDHTDTQYF
once | TRBJ1-1 | TRBV18 | 11 | NA | TGTGCCAGCTCGAACGGCCCGCAAGCTTTCTTT | CASSNGPQAFF
NA | TRBJ1-5 | TRBV6-4 | 10 | NA | TGTGCCAGCAGTGCCGCCTCCCAGCATTTT | CASSAASQHF
few | TRBJ1-1 | TRBV28 | 13 | NA | TGTGCCAGCAGTTTATATGGAGGATCTGAAGCTTTCTTT | CASSLYGGSEAFF
NA | TRBJ1-1 | TRBV27 | 14 | NA | TGTGCCAGCGGCCTGGGGGGGCTTGAGACTGAAGCTTTCTTT | CASGLGGLETEAFF
NA | TRBJ2-7 | TRBV5-1 | 16 | NA | TGCGCCAGCAGCCACTCCCGGGACCACGATACGTCCGAGCAGTACTTC | CASSHSRDHDTSEQYF
NA | TRBJ1-2 | TRBV28 | 13 | NA | TGTGCCAGCAGATACGCACCGAGGGACGGCTACACCTTC | CASRYAPRDGYTF
many | TRBJ1-4 | TRBV12-5 | 18 | NA | TGTGCTAGTGGTTTGGGCCAAGCCCCCAGGGCGGCTAATGAAAAACTGTTTTTT | CASGLGQAPRAANEKLFF
NA | TRBJ1-1 | TRBV10-2 | 13 | NA | TGCGCCAGCACTCTTTTCGAGGGTACTGAAGCTTTCTTT | CASTLFEGTEAFF
many | TRBJ2-5 | TRBV30 | 17 | NA | TGTGCCTGGAGTGTACGACGTAGCAGCCAGGGGCCAGAGACCCAGTACTTC | CAWSVRRSSQGPETQYF
NA | TRBJ2-7 | TRBV6-2/TRBV6-3 | 14 | NA | TGTGCCAGCAGTTACTCGATCCAGGGGGGCGAGCAGTACTTC | CASSYSIQGGEQYF
NA | TRBJ2-1 | TRBV6-5 | 22 | TRBD2 | TGTGCCAGCAGTTACCATTACTCCGGGACTAGCGGGACCAAGAGCTCCTACAATGAGCAGTTCTTC | CASSYHYSGTSGTKSSYNEQFF
many | TRBJ2-1 | TRBV3-1 | 15 | NA | TGTGCCAGCAGCCAAGATGGCGCCTCCTACAATGAGCAGTTCTTC | CASSQDGASYNEQFF
many | TRBJ1-6 | TRBV20-1 | 15 | NA | TGCAGTGCTGGGAAAGGGACGGAATATAATTCACCCCTCCACTTT | CSAGKGTEYNSPLHF
few | TRBJ1-1 | TRBV4-2 | 12 | NA | TGTGCCAGCAGCCAAGTTGGAGAATCGGCTTTCTTT | CASSQVGESAFF
many | TRBJ2-1 | TRBV20-1 | 16 | TRBD2 | TGCAGTGCTATGACTAGCGGGGAGAGCTCCTACAATGAGCAGTTCTTC | CSAMTSGESSYNEQFF
many | TRBJ2-7 | TRBV20-1 | 14 | NA | TGCAGTGCTAGAGATAGGGGCAGACACCACGAGCAGTACTTC | CSARDRGRHHEQYF
NA | TRBJ2-7 | TRBV5-5 | 13 | NA | TGTGCCAGCAGCTTTGGATCACGGGGCGAGCAGTACTTC | CASSFGSRGEQYF
many | TRBJ1-1 | TRBV6-2/TRBV6-3 | 17 | NA | TGTGCCAGCAGTTACCCCATCTGGAATTCAGGGGACACTGAAGCTTTCTTT | CASSYPIWNSGDTEAFF
few | TRBJ2-7 | TRBV20-1 | 15 | TRBD2 | TGCAGTGCTAGTAGCCTAGCGGGATCCTACTACGAGCAGTACTTC | CSASSLAGSYYEQYF
few | TRBJ2-3 | TRBV10-3 | 13 | TRBD2 | TGTGCCAGTAAGGCGGGAGCAGCAGATACGCAGTATTTT | CASKAGAADTQYF
few | TRBJ1-2 | TRBV28 | 15 | NA | TGTGCCAGCAGTTCTACCCGGGACAATCTCTATGGCTACACCTTC | CASSSTRDNLYGYTF
once | TRBJ2-7 | TRBV7-9 | 17 | NA | TGTGCCAGCAGCTTAGTATTAGGTGCGGGGACTGGTGGCGAGCAGTACTTC | CASSLVLGAGTGGEQYF
many | TRBJ2-1 | TRBV7-7 | 15 | TRBD1 | TGTGCTAGCAGCCCAGGACAGGGGCGTAACAATGAGCAGTTCTTC | CASSPGQGRNNEQFF
NA | TRBJ2-1 | TRBV20-1 | 14 | TRBD1 | TGCAGTGCTAGAGATTACAGGGGATGGAATGAGCAGTTCTTC | CSARDYRGWNEQFF
many | TRBJ2-3 | TRBV28 | 14 | TRBD1 | TGTGCCAGCAGCTCCGGGACAGGGTATAATACGCAGTATTTT | CASSSGTGYNTQYF
many | TRBJ2-1 | TRBV12-3/TRBV12-4 | 16 | TRBD2 | TGTGCCAGCAGCCCTGTACCGGGACTAGCGTACAATGAGCAGTTCTTC | CASSPVPGLAYNEQFF